This T cell receptor (beta chain) was observed in a study of blood T cell repertoires in COVID-19. Across the study: Donors in the United States, Italy and Spain gave samples during acute or convalescent COVID-19. PBMCs, B-cell-depleted T cells, or T cells provided the cDNA or gDNA that made up the material.

In the authors' workflow: Reference gene primer amplification yielded estimated nucleated cell counts. The data were produced by immunoSEQ multiplex PCR, yet TCRdb's version contains in-frame clones alone and is incomplete. D and trimming were read from the DNA, whereas the V and J calls and clone size are those reported in that table. The sample lists some 160,000 clones, 65% to 85% occurring once. Deletions cut 0 bases from V and 4 bases from J, with 9 bases between. The CDR3 has 14 amino acids. Germline-derived CDR1 and CDR2 are LGHDT and YNNKEL (reference sequence). The chain couples TRBV3-1 (or the pseudogene TRBV3-2) to TRBJ1-2; D possibly corresponds to TRBD1 (6 bases). Source material: peripheral blood. The source of this sequence is a woman older than 75 with acute or convalescent COVID-19. The chain's CDR3 is CASSQEAGVYGYTF. Here the CDR3 DNA reads TGTGCCAGCAGCCAAGAGGCAGGGGTCTATGGCTACACCTTC.